The clone carrying this T cell receptor (beta chain) has a count of ten or more. The data were taken from a study of T cells in Graves' hyperthyroidism and ophthalmopathy. Researchers took RNA transcripts and amplified the TCR beta CDR3 regions from them. TCR CDR3 underwent first-round RT-PCR with the HTBI primer set. Using its own MiXCR run on the multiplex PCR reads, TCRdb lists one record per CDR3 protein. The data hold a few hundred thousand distinct CDR3 sequences, with approximately 44% observed a single time. An absence of ophthalmopathy progression within 18 months meant stable Graves' hyperthyroidism. Patients were excluded because of uncontrolled infection, other autoimmune disease, pregnancy or lactation. The sample consisted of peripheral blood or thyroid tissue (not recorded which). This clonotype originated in a woman under 30 with Graves' hyperthyroidism.

The CDR3 DNA sequence: TGCAGCGTTGAAGAAGAGGCGAGGCGGTACGAGCAGTACTTC. Protein sequence: CSVEEEARRYEQYF. The chain combines TRBV29-1 with TRBJ2-7; no clear D. CDR3 size: 14 residues. V was pared by 0 bases and J by 4 bases, with 13 bases between. Germline values: CDR1 SQVTM, CDR2 ANQGSEA.